This T cell receptor (beta chain) was identified in a study of T cell clones after liver transplantation. About the research overall: TCRbeta sequencing after a pre-transplant mixed lymphocyte reaction identified graft-donor-reactive clones, later tracked in post-transplant blood. As an antigen-independent comparator, third-party-reactive TCRbeta sequences came from pre-transplant mixed lymphocyte reactions. Three of the eight recipients were HCV-positive; the rest had non-autoimmune, non-viral transplant indications. Points from the study as a whole: Compared with third party-reactive sequences, donor-reactive ones declined more, independent of withdrawal success.

Germline V lookup: CDR1 MNHNS, CDR2 SASEGT. This CDR3 is built from 15 residues. The V and J ends lost 2 bases and 4 bases respectively, with 14 bases between them. With respect to this clone: What it recognizes is unknown.

The protocol was immunoSEQ multiplex PCR, while the TCRdb copy is restricted to in-frame clones and leaves out a portion. Seen here are some 45,000 clones, about 82% observed once, and the top ten hold almost 2.5%. The origin of this receptor is a human patient who received a liver transplant. Some of the T cells might come from the graft donor. This sample comprised CD4+ T cells from blood, obtained 24 months after liver transplant. The gene calls are TRBV6-1 and TRBJ1-1; D ambiguous. The CDR3 region is CASSEYTARGTEAFF. The CDR3 DNA reads as TGTGCCAGCAGTGAATATACAGCTCGGGGCACTGAAGCTTTCTTT.